This T cell receptor beta chain is from a study of T-cell memory formation after mild COVID-19. Study-level results: The study found contracting CD4+ clones mainly in CM and EM and contracting CD8+ clones in EMRA. The study found balanced CD4/CD8 in clones contracting day 15 to 85 and a CD4+ lean in later expanders.

TCRdb redid the calling of the 5' RACE reads with MiXCR, one entry per CDR3 protein. Of roughly 560,000 distinct CDR3 sequences listed, roughly 20% are singletons. This clonotype showed up many times. Its antigen is unknown. The V segment lost 6 bases and the J segment 7 bases; nucleotides outside the gene matches: 3. The CDR3 runs 12 residues. This clonotype was obtained from an adult woman who had mild COVID-19 (a few samples of this study predate the infection). Cell type and time point are not known. The chain joins TRBV12-3 or TRBV12-4 to TRBJ2-1; 7 bases match TRBD1. The sample taken for sequencing was PBMCs or a T cell subset sorted from them (not recorded which). The CDR3 DNA is TGTGCCAGCAGGCGACAGGGTAATGAGCAGTTCTTC. It codes for CASRRQGNEQFF.